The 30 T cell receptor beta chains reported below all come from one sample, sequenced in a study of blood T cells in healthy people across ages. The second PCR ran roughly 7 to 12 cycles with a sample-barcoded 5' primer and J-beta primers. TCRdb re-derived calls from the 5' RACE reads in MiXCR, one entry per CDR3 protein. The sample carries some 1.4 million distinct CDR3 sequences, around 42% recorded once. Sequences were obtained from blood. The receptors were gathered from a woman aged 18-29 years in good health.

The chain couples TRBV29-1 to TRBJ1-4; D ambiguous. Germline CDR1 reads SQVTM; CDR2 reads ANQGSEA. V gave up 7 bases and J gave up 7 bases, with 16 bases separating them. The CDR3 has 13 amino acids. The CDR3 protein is CSARDRAGEKLFF. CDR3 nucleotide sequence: TGCAGCGCTCGGGATCGGGCTGGTGAAAAACTGTTTTTT. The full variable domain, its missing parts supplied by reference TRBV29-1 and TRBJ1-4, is SAVISQKPSRDICQRGTSLTIQCQVDSQVTMMFWYRQQPGQSLTLIATANQGSEATYESGFVIDKFPISRPNLTFSTLTVSNMSPEDSSIYLCSARDRAGEKLFFGSGTQLSVL.

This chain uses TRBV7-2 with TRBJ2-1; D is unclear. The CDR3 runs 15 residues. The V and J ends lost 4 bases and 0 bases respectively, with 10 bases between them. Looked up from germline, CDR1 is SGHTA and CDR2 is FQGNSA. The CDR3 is CASSSTPSSYNEQFF. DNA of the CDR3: TGTGCCAGCAGCTCCACGCCGAGCTCCTACAATGAGCAGTTCTTC.

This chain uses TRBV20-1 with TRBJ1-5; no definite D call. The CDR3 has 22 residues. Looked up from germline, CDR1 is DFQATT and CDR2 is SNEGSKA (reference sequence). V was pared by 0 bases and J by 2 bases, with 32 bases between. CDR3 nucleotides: TGCAGTGCTAGAGACAGAGCGAGTGAGCCTGGCGCAGTCCTACCGGGCAATCAGCCCCAGCATTTT. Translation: CSARDRASEPGAVLPGNQPQHF.

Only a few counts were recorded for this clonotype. CDR3 coding DNA: TGTGCCAGCAGCGACCCACCCCGGGACAGTCGTGGGAGCTACACCTTC. Translating it yields CASSDPPRDSRGSYTF. The chain employs TRBV9 and TRBJ1-2, with 7 bases matching TRBD1. V was pared by 3 bases and J by 9 bases, with 17 bases of the junction left unmatched. The CDR3 spans 16 residues. CDR1 is SGDLS, CDR2 YYNGEE, per germline.

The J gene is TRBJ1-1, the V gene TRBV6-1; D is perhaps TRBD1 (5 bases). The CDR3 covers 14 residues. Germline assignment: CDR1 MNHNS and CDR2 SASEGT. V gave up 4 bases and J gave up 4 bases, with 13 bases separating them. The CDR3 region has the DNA TGTGCCAGCAGTGTCAGGGCAGGGACCACTGAAGCTTTCTTT. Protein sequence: CASSVRAGTTEAFF.

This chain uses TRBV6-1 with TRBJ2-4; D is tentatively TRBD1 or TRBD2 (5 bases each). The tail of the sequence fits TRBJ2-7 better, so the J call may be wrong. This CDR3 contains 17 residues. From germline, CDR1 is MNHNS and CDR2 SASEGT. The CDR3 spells CASSEAERMRGLYEQYF. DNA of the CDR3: TGTGCCAGCAGTGAAGCGGAACGGATGAGGGGATTGTACGAGCAGTACTTC.

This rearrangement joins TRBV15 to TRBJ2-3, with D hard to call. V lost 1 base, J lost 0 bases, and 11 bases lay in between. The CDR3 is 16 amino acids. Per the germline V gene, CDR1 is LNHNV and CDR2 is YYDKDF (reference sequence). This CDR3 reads CATSRVLFPSTDTQYF. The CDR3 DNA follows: TGTGCCACCAGCAGAGTGCTGTTCCCTAGCACAGATACGCAGTATTTT.

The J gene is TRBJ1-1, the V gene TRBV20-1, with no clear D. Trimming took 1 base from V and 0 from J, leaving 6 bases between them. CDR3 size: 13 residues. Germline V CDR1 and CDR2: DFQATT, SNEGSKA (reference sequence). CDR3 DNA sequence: TGCAGTGCTAGAGTGGTGGTGAACACTGAAGCTTTCTTT. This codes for CSARVVVNTEAFF.

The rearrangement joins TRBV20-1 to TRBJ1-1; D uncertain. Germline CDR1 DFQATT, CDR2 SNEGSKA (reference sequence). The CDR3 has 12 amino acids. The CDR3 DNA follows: TGCAGCGCCCAGGTGCAACACACTGAAGCTTTCTTT. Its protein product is CSAQVQHTEAFF.

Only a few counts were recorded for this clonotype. CDR3 nucleotides: TGCGCCAGCGCCCCCGGGGACAGCCCTAACTATGGCTACACCTTC. Its translation is CASAPGDSPNYGYTF. The chain joins TRBV5-1 to TRBJ1-2, with TRBD1 identical over 7 bases. The CDR3 covers 15 residues. The germline gives CDR1 SGHRS, CDR2 YFSETQ. With 7 bases clipped from V and 0 bases from J, the junction kept 9 bases outside the gene matches.

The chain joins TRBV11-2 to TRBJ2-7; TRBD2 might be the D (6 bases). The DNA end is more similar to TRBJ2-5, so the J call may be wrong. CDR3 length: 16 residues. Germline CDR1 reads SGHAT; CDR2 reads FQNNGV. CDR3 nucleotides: TGTGCCAGCAGCTTAGGGGCTAGCGAGATCAGAGAGACCCAGTACTTC. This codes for CASSLGASEIRETQYF.

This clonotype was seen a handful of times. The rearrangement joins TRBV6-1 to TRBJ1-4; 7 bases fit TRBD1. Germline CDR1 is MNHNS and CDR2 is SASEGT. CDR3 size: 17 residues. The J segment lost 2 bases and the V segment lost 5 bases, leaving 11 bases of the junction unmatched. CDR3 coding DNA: TGTGCCAGCAGTCGATACAGGGGTTACGCTACTAATGAAAAACTGTTTTTT. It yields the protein CASSRYRGYATNEKLFF.

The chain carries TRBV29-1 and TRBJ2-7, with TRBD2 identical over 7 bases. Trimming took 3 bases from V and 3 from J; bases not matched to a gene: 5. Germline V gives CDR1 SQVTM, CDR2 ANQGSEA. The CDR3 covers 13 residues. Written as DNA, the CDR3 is TGCAGCGTTGACGGGGGGAGTTTCTACGAGCAGTACTTC. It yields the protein CSVDGGSFYEQYF.

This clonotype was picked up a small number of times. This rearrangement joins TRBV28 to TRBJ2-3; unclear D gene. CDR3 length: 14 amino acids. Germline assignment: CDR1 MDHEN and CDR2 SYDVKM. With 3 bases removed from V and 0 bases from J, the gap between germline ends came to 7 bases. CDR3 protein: CASSFVGSTDTQYF. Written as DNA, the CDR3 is TGTGCCAGCAGTTTTGTGGGGAGCACAGATACGCAGTATTTT. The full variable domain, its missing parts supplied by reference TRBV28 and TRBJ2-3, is DVKVTQSSRYLVKRTGEKVFLECVQDMDHENMFWYRQDPGLGLRLIYFSYDVKMKEKGDIPEGYSVSREKKERFSLILESASTNQTSMYLCASSFVGSTDTQYFGPGTRLTVL.

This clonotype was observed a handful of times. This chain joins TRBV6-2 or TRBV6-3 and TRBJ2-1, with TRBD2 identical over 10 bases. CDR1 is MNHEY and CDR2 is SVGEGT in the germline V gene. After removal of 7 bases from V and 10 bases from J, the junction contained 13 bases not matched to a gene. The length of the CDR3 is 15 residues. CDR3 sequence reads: CASTPVPSGSREQFF. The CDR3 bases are TGTGCCAGCACCCCGGTACCTAGCGGGAGCAGGGAGCAGTTCTTC.

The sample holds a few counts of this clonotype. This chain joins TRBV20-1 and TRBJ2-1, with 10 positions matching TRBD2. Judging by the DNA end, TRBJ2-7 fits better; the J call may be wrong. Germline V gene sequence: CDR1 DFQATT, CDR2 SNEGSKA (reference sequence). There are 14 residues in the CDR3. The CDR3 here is CSAQLAGIHNEQYF. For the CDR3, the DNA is TGCAGTGCACAACTAGCGGGGATCCACAATGAGCAGTACTTC.

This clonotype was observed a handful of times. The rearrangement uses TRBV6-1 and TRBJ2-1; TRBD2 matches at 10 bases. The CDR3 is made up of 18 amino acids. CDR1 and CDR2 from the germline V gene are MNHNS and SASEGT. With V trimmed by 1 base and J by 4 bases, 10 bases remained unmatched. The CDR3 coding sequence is TGTGCCAGCAGTGAAGAATCGACTAGCGGGCCTCCTTACAATGAGCAGTTCTTC. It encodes CASSEESTSGPPYNEQFF.

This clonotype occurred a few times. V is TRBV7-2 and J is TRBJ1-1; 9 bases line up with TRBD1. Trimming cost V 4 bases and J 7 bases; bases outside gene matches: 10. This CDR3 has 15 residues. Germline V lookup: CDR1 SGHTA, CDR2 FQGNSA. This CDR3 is CASSYPGTGSNEAFF. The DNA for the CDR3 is TGTGCCAGCAGCTACCCCGGGACAGGGTCCAATGAAGCTTTCTTT.

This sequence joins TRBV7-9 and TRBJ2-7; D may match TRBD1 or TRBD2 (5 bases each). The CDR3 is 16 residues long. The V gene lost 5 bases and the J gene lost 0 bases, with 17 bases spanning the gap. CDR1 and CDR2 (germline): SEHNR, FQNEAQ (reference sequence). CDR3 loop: CASSPPLGESSYEQYF. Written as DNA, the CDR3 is TGTGCCAGCAGCCCCCCGTTAGGGGAGAGCTCCTACGAGCAGTACTTC.

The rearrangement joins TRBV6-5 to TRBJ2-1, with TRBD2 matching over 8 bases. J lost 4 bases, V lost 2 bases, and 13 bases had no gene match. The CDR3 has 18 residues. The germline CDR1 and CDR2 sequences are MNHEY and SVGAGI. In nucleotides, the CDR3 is TGTGCCAGCAGTTACGCAGGTGGGGGTAGCGGGACGTACAATGAGCAGTTCTTC. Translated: CASSYAGGGSGTYNEQFF.

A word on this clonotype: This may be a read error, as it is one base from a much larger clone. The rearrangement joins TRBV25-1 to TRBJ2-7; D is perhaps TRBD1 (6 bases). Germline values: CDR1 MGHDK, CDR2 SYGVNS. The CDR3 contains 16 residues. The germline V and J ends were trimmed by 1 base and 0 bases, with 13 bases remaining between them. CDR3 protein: CASSESGAGVSYEQYF. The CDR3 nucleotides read TGTGCCAGCAGTGAATCCGGGGCAGGGGTCTCCTACGAGCAGTACTTC.

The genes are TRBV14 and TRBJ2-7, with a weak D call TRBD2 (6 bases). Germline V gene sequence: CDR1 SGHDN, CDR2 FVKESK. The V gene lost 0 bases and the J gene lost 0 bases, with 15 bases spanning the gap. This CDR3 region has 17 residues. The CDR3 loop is CASSQDSGSGGSYEQYF. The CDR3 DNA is TGTGCCAGCAGCCAAGATAGCGGTAGCGGAGGCTCCTACGAGCAGTACTTC.

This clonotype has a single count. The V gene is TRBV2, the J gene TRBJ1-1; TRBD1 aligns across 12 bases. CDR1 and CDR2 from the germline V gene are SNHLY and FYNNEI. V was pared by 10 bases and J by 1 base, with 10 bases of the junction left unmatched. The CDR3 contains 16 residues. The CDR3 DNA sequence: TGTGCCACCCAGTCGGGACAGGGGGCAGGGAACACTGAAGCTTTCTTT. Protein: CATQSGQGAGNTEAFF. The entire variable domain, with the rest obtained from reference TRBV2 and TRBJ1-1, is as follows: EPEVTQTPSHQVTQMGQEVILRCVPISNHLYFYWYRQILGQKVEFLVSFYNNEISEKSEIFDDQFSVERPDGSNFTLKIRSTKLEDSAMYFCATQSGQGAGNTEAFFGQGTRLTVV.

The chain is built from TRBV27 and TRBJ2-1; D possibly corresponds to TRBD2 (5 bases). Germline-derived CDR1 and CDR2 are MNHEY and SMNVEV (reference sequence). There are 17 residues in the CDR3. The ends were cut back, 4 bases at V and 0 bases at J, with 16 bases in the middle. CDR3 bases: TGTGCCAGCAGTTACCAAGGACTTCCTAGCTCCTACAATGAGCAGTTCTTC. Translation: CASSYQGLPSSYNEQFF.

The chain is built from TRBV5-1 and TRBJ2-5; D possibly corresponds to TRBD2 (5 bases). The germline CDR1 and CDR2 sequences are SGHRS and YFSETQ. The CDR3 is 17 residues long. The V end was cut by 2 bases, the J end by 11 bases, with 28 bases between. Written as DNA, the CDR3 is TGCGCCAGCAGCTTCAGGAAAGATAGAGGAGGCATCGATGAGCAGTACTTC. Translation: CASSFRKDRGGIDEQYF.

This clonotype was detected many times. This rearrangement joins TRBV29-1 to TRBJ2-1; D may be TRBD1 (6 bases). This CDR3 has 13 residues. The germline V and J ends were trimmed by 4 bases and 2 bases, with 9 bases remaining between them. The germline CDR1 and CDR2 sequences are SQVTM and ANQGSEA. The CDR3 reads CSVVKGAYNEQFF. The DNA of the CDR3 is TGCAGCGTTGTCAAGGGGGCCTACAATGAGCAGTTCTTC.

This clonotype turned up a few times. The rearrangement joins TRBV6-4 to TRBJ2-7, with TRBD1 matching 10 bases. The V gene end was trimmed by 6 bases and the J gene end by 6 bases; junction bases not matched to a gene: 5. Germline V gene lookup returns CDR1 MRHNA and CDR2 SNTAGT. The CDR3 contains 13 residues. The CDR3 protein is CASSNGQGGEQYF. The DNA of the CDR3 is TGTGCCAGCAGCAATGGACAGGGGGGCGAGCAGTACTTC.

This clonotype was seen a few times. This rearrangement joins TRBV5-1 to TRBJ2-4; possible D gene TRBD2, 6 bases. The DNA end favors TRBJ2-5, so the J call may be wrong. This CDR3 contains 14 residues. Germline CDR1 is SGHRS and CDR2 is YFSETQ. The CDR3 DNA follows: TGCGCCAGCAGTAACGGGGGATCGGGGGAGACCCAGTACTTC. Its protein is CASSNGGSGETQYF.

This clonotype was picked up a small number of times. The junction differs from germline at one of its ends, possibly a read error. Written as DNA, the CDR3 is TGTGCTAGCAGTCAGGGACCGGACTACGAGCAGTACTTC. Amino acids: CASSQGPDYEQYF. J is TRBJ2-7 and V is TRBV7-7; tentatively, D is TRBD1 or TRBD2 (5 bases each). The CDR3 runs to 13 residues. Germline V lookup: CDR1 SSHAT, CDR2 FNYEAQ (reference sequence).

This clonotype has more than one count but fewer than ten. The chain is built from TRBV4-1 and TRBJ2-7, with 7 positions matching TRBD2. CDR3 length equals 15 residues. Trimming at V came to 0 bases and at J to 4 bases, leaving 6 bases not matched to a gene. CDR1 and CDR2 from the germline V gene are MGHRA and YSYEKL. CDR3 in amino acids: CASSQDNRGVYEQYF. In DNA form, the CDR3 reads TGCGCCAGCAGCCAAGATAATCGGGGGGTTTACGAGCAGTACTTC.